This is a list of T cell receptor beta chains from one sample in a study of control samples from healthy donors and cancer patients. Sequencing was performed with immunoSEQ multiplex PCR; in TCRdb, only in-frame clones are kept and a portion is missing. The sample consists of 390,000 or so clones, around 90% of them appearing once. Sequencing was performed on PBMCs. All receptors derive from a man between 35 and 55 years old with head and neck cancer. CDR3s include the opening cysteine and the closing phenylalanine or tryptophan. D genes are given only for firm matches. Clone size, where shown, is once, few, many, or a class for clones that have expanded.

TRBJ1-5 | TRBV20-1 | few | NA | CSASPRGNQPQHF | TGCAGTGCTAGTCCTCGGGGCAATCAGCCCCAGCATTTT
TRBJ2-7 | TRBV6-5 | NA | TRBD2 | CASSLTSGYEQYF | TGTGCCAGCAGTCTCACTAGCGGCTACGAGCAGTACTTC
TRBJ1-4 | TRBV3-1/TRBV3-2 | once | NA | CASSQGAEKLFF | TGTGCCAGCAGCCAAGGGGCTGAAAAACTGTTTTTT
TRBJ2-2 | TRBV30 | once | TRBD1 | CAWSVTFRGHTGELFF | TGTGCCTGGAGTGTCACTTTCAGGGGGCACACCGGGGAGCTGTTTTTT
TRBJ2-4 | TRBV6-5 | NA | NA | CASTSRQAKNIQYF | TGTGCCAGCACCTCCCGACAGGCCAAAAACATTCAGTACTTC
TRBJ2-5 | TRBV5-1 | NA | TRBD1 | CASSLGQGGQETQYF | TGCGCCAGCAGCCTCGGACAGGGCGGGCAAGAGACCCAGTACTTC
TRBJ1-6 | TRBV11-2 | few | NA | CASSSGIDYSPLHF | TGTGCCAGCAGTTCCGGGATTGATTATTCACCCCTCCACTTT
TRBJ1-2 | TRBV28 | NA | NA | CASKSNYGYTF | TGTGCCAGCAAGTCTAACTATGGCTACACCTTC
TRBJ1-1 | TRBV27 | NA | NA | CASRLTGTLNTEAFF | TGTGCCAGTCGTTTGACCGGGACTTTGAACACTGAAGCTTTCTTT
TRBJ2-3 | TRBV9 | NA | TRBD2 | CASSGTSVITDTQYF | TGTGCCAGCAGCGGGACTAGCGTGATTACAGATACGCAGTATTTT
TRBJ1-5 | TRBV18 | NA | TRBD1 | CASSPASQGNQPQHF | TGTGCCAGCTCACCCGCTTCACAGGGGAATCAGCCCCAGCATTTT
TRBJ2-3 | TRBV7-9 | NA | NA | CASSYTDTQYF | TGTGCCAGCAGCTACACAGATACGCAGTATTTT
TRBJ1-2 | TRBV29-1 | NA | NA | CSVGTGGGYTF | TGCAGCGTTGGGACTGGGGGTGGCTACACCTTC
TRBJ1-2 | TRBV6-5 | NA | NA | CASTNRYGYTF | TGTGCCAGCACTAACCGCTATGGCTACACCTTC
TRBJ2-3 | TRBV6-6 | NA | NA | CASSYGGSTDTQYF | TGTGCCAGCAGTTACGGAGGGAGTACAGATACGCAGTATTTT
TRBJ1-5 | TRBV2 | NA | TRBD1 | CASRDRRNQPQHF | TGTGCCAGCCGGGACAGGAGAAATCAGCCCCAGCATTTT
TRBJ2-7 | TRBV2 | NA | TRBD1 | CASTKQDRVLPEQYF | TGTGCCAGCACAAAACAGGACAGGGTTCTGCCCGAGCAGTACTTC
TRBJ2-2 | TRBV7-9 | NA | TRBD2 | CASYPGLAGEFAGELFF | TGTGCCAGTTACCCGGGACTAGCGGGAGAGTTTGCCGGGGAGCTGTTTTTT
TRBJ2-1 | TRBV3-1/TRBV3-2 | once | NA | CASSQDVGRVSHEQFF | TGTGCCAGCAGCCAAGACGTGGGCAGGGTGAGCCATGAGCAGTTCTTC
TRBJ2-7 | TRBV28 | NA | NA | CASSPAGAGYYEQYF | TGTGCCAGCAGCCCGGCCGGGGCCGGGTACTACGAGCAGTACTTC
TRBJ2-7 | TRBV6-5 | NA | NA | CASTEGNRNYEQYF | TGTGCCAGCACCGAGGGGAACAGAAACTACGAGCAGTACTTC
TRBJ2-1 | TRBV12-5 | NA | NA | CASGLAVPNPGEQFF | TGTGCTAGTGGTTTAGCGGTTCCCAACCCCGGGGAGCAGTTCTTC
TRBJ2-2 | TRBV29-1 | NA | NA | CSVEINTGELFF | TGCAGCGTTGAAATCAACACCGGGGAGCTGTTTTTT
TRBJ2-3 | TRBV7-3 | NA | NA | CASSLTWLEGGTDTQYF | TGTGCCAGCAGCTTAACCTGGCTAGAAGGTGGCACAGATACGCAGTATTTT
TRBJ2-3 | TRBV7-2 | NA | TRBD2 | CASSLFPAGVADTQYF | TGTGCCAGCAGCTTGTTTCCCGCGGGGGTGGCAGATACGCAGTATTTT
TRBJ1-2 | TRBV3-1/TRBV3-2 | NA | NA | CASSPPVIWYGYTF | TGTGCCAGCAGCCCACCGGTTATTTGGTATGGCTACACCTTC
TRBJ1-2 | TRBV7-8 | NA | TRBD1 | CASSSRQGAYGYTF | TGTGCCAGCAGCTCTAGACAGGGGGCCTATGGCTACACCTTC
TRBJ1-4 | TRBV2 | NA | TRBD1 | CASTLQGGSEKLFF | TGTGCCAGCACCCTACAGGGGGGTAGTGAAAAACTGTTTTTT
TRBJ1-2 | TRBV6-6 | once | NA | CASSYSPANYGYTF | TGTGCCAGCAGTTACTCACCGGCTAACTATGGCTACACCTTC
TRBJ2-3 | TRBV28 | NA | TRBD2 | CASSILASSTDTQYF | TGTGCCAGCAGCATACTAGCGTCTAGCACAGATACGCAGTATTTT
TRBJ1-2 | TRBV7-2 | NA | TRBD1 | CASSLTGSGDYGYTF | TGTGCCAGCAGCTTGACAGGGTCAGGGGACTATGGCTACACCTTC
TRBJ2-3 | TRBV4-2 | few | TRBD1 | CASSQTGQGATDTQYF | TGTGCCAGCAGCCAAACGGGACAGGGGGCCACAGATACGCAGTATTTT
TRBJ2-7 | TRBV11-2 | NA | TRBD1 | CASSSGTGVSYYEQYF | TGTGCCAGCAGCTCCGGGACAGGGGTCTCCTACTACGAGCAGTACTTC
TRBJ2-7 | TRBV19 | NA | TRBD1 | CASIGVTGGSYEQYF | TGTGCCAGTATAGGGGTGACAGGGGGATCCTACGAGCAGTACTTC
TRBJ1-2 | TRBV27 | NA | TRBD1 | CASSLGQGLYGYTF | TGTGCCAGCAGTTTGGGACAGGGCCTCTATGGCTACACCTTC
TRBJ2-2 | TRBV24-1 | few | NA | CATSDQGLAGELFF | TGTGCCACCAGTGATCAGGGCCTCGCCGGGGAGCTGTTTTTT
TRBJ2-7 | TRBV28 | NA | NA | CASSTRTRSEQYF | TGTGCCAGCAGTACGAGGACCCGCTCCGAGCAGTACTTC
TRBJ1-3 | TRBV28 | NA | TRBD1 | CASSLLMGQGAAGNTIYF | TGTGCCAGCAGTTTGTTGATGGGACAGGGGGCTGCTGGAAACACCATATATTTT